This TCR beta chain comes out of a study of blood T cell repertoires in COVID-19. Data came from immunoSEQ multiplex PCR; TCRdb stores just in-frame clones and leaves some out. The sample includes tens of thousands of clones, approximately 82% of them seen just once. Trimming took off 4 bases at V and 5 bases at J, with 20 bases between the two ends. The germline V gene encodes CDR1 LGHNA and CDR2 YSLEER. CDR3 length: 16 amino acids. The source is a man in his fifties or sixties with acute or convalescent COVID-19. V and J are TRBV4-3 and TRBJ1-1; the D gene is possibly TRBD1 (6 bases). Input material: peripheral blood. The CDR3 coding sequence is TGCGCCAGCAGCCCAGGGGCGACAGGTTCTAGGACTGAAGCTTTCTTT. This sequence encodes CASSPGATGSRTEAFF.